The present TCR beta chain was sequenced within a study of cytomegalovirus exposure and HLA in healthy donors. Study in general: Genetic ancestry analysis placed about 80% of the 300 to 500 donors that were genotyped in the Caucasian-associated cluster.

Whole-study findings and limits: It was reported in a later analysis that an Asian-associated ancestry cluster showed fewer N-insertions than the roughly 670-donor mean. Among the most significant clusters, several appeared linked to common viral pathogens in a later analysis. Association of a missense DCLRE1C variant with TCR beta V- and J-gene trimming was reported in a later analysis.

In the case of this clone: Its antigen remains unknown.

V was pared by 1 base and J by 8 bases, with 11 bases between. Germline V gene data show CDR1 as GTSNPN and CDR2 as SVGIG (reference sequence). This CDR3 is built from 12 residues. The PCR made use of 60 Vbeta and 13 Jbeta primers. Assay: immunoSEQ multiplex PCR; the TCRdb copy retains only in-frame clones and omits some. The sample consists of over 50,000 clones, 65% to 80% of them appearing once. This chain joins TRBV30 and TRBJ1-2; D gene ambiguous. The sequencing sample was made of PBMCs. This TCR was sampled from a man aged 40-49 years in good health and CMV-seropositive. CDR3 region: CAWSDPPGGYTF. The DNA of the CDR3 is TGTGCCTGGAGTGACCCCCCTGGCGGCTACACCTTC.